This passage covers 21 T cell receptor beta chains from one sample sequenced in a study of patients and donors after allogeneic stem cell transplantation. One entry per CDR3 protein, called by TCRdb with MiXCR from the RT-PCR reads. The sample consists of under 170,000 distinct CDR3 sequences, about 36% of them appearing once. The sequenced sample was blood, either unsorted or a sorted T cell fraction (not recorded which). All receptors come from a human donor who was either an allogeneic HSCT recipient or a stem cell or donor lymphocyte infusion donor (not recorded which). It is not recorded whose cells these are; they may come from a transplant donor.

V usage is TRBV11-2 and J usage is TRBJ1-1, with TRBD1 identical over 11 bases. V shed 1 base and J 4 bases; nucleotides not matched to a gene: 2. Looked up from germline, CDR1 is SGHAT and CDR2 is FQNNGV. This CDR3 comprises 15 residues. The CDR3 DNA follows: TGTGCCAGCAGCTTAGTGGGGACAGGGGGCACTGAAGCTTTCTTT. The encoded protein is CASSLVGTGGTEAFF.

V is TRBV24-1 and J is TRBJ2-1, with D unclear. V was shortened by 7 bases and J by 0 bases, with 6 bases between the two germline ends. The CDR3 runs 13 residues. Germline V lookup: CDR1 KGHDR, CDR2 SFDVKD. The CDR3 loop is CATSHVSYNEQFF. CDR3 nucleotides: TGTGCCACCAGCCACGTCTCCTACAATGAGCAGTTCTTC.

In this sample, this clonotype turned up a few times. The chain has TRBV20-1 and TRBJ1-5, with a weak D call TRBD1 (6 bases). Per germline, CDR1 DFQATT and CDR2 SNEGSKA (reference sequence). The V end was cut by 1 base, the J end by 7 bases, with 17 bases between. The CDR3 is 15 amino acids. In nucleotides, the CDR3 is TGCAGTGCTAGAGTCCGCGGGGGCCCTTCACAGCCCCAGCATTTT. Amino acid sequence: CSARVRGGPSQPQHF.

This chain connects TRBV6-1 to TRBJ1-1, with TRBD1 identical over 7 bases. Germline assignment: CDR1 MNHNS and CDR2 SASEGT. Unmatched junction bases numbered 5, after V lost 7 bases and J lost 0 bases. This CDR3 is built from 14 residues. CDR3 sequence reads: CASMTDRLNTEAFF. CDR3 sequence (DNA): TGTGCCAGCATGACGGACAGGTTGAACACTGAAGCTTTCTTT.

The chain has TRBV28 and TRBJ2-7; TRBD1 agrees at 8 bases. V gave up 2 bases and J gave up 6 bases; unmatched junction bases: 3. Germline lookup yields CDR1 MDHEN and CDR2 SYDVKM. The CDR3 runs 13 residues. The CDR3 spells CASSLRRGPEQYV. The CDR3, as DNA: TGTGCCAGCAGTTTACGCAGGGGGCCCGAGCAGTACGTC.

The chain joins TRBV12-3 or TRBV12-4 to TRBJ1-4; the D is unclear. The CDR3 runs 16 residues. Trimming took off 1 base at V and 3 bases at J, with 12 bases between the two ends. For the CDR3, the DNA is TGTGCCAGCAGTTTAGGACGGATGCGGGCTAATGAAAAACTGTTTTTT. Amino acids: CASSLGRMRANEKLFF.

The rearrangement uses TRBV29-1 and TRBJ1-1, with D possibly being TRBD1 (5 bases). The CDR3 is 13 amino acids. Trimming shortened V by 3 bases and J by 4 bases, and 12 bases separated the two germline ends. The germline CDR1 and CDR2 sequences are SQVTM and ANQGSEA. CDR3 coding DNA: TGCAGCGTTGATGGGGGAAGTGGCACTGAAGCTTTCTTT. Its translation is CSVDGGSGTEAFF.

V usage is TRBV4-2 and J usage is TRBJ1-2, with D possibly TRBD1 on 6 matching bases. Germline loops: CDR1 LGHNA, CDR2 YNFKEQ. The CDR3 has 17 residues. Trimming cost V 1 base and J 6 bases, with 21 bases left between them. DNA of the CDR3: TGTGCCAGCAGCCAAGGATCAAAAAGAGGGGGGTCCCATGGCTACACCTTC. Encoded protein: CASSQGSKRGGSHGYTF.

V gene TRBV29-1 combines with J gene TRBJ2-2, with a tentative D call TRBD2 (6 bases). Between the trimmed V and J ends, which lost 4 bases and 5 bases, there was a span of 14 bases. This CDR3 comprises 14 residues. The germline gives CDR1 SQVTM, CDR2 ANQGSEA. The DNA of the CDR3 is TGCAGCGTTGCCCTCCGGGGAGGAACCGGGGAGCTGTTTTTT. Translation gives CSVALRGGTGELFF.

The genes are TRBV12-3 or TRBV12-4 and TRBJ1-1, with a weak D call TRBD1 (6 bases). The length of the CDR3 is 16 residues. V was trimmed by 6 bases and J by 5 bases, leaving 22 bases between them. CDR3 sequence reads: CASRHPLGGPGTEAFF. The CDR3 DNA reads TGTGCCAGCAGACACCCCCTAGGGGGGCCGGGGACTGAAGCTTTCTTT.

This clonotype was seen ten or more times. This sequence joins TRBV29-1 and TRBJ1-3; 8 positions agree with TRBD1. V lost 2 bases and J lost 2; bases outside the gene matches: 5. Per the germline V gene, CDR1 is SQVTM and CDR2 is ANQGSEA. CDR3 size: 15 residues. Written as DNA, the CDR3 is TGCAGCGTTGAACGGGGACAGGCCACTGGAAACACCATATATTTT. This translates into CSVERGQATGNTIYF. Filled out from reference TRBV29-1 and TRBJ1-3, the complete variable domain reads SAVISQKPSRDICQRGTSLTIQCQVDSQVTMMFWYRQQPGQSLTLIATANQGSEATYESGFVIDKFPISRPNLTFSTLTVSNMSPEDSSIYLCSVERGQATGNTIYFGEGSWLTVV.

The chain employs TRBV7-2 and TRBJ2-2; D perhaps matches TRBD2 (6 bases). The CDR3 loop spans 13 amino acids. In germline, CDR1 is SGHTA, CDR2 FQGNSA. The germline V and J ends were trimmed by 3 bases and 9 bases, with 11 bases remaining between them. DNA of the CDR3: TGTGCCAGCAGCTTCGCGGGGAAGTGGGAGCTGTTTTTT. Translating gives CASSFAGKWELFF.

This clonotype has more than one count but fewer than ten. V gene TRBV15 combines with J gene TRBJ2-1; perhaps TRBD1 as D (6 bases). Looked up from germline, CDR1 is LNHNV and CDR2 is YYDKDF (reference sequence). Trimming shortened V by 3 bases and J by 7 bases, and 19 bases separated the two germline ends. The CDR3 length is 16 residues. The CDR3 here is CATSSSYRVLGNEQFF. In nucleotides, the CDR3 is TGTGCCACCAGCAGTTCGTACAGGGTTTTAGGGAATGAGCAGTTCTTC.

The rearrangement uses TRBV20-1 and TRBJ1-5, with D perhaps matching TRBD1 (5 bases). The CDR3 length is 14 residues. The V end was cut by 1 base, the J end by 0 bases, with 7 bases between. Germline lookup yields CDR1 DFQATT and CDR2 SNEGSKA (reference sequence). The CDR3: CSARGTNSNQPQHF. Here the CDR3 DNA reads TGCAGTGCTAGAGGGACAAATAGCAATCAGCCCCAGCATTTT.

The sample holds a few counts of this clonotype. The CDR3 nucleotides are TGCAGTGCTGACCCCCTCAGGGCAGTCTACGAGCAGTACTTC. It encodes CSADPLRAVYEQYF. The chain couples TRBV20-1 to TRBJ2-7; TRBD1 is a possible D gene (5 bases). CDR3 size: 14 residues. V lost 5 bases and J 3 bases, leaving 17 bases between the germline ends. Germline-derived CDR1 and CDR2 are DFQATT and SNEGSKA (reference sequence).

The CDR3 loop is CASTTGSSTDTQYF. Written as DNA, the CDR3 is TGTGCCAGCACTACAGGGAGTAGCACAGATACGCAGTATTTT. The V gene is TRBV12-3 or TRBV12-4, the J gene TRBJ2-3; D is perhaps TRBD1 (6 bases). The CDR3 is made up of 14 amino acids. V was trimmed by 7 bases and J by 0 bases, leaving 11 bases between them.

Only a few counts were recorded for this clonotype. The CDR3 coding sequence is TGTGCCACCAGTGGTCAGGGAATTCAGCCCCAGCATTTT. Translated, it gives CATSGQGIQPQHF. The chain combines TRBV24-1 with TRBJ1-5, with a tentative D call TRBD1 (5 bases). The V gene lost 5 bases and the J gene lost 6 bases, with 10 bases spanning the gap. CDR1 KGHDR and CDR2 SFDVKD come from the germline V gene. This CDR3 region has 13 residues.

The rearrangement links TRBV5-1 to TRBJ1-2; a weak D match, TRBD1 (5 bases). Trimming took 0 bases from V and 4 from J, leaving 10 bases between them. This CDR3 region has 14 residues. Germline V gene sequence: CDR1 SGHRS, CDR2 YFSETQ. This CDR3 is CASSLEGEPYGYTF. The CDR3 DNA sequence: TGCGCCAGCAGCTTGGAAGGGGAGCCCTATGGCTACACCTTC.

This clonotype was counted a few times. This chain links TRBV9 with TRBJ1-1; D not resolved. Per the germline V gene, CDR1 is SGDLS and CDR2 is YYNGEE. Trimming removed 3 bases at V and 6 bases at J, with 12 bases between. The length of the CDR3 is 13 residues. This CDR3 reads CASSERAGSEAFF. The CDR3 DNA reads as TGTGCCAGCAGCGAGAGAGCGGGTTCTGAAGCTTTCTTT.

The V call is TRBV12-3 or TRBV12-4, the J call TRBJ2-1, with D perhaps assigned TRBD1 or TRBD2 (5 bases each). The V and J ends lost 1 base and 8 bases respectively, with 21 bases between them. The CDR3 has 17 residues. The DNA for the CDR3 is TGTGCCAGCAGTTTAGACTCGTCGGGACCTCCTACAGATGAGCAGTTCTTC. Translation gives CASSLDSSGPPTDEQFF.

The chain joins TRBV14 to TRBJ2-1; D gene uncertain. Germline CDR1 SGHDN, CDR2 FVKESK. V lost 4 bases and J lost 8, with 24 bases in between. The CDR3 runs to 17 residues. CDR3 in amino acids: CASSLSNAGQDRHEQFF. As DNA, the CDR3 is TGTGCCAGCAGCCTCTCAAATGCTGGGCAGGACCGACATGAGCAGTTCTTC.